A single sample gave rise to the 6 T cell receptor beta chains below, sequenced in a study of cytomegalovirus exposure and HLA in healthy donors. PCR was performed using 60 Vbeta and 13 Jbeta primers. The protocol was immunoSEQ multiplex PCR, while the TCRdb copy is restricted to in-frame clones and leaves out a portion. Here the sample spans approximately 170,000 clones, over 80% being singletons. What was sequenced was PBMCs. These receptors all come from a male donor in good health and CMV-seronegative.

This rearrangement joins TRBV10-3 to TRBJ2-1; D is perhaps TRBD2 (6 bases). CDR3 length: 16 residues. V was trimmed by 4 bases and J by 2 bases, leaving 15 bases between them. Germline CDR1 and CDR2: ENHRY and SYGVKD. Here the CDR3 DNA reads TGTGCCATCAGTGGGCGTGGGACTGCGACCTACAATGAGCAGTTCTTC. Amino acid sequence: CAISGRGTATYNEQFF.

This clone has only a few counts. The J gene is TRBJ2-7, the V gene TRBV6-1, with 8 nucleotides matching TRBD1. This CDR3 comprises 12 residues. Losses at the gene ends were 8 bases for V and 4 bases for J; bases not matched to a gene: 4. Germline V gene sequence: CDR1 MNHNS, CDR2 SASEGT. CDR3 DNA: TGTGCCAGCCAAGACAGGGGATACGAGCAGTACTTC. It encodes CASQDRGYEQYF.

V usage is TRBV4-1 and J usage is TRBJ1-2; 12 nucleotides agree with TRBD1. This CDR3 has 16 residues. V gave up 3 bases and J gave up 2 bases; unmatched junction bases: 4. CDR1 and CDR2 from the germline V gene are MGHRA and YSYEKL. This chain's CDR3 is CASSQQGQGANYGYTF. The CDR3 region has the DNA TGCGCCAGCAGCCAGCAGGGACAGGGGGCAAACTATGGCTACACCTTC.

This clone was seen only a few times. This chain uses TRBV18 with TRBJ2-7, with a tentative D call TRBD1 (6 bases). The CDR3 is 14 amino acids. With 4 bases removed from V and 5 bases from J, the gap between germline ends came to 15 bases. CDR1 KGHSH and CDR2 LQKENI come from the germline V gene. Here the CDR3 DNA reads TGTGCCAGCTCACGTAGGGGGACAAACGACGAGCAGTACTTC. Encoded protein: CASSRRGTNDEQYF.

This rearrangement joins TRBV9 to TRBJ1-2; D unclear. CDR1 and CDR2 (germline): SGDLS, YYNGEE. The CDR3 runs to 14 residues. The V end lost 0 bases, the J end lost 4 bases, and 10 bases lay between the germline ends. The CDR3 spells CASSVGASPYGYTF. CDR3 DNA sequence: TGTGCCAGCAGCGTAGGGGCTTCCCCCTATGGCTACACCTTC.

V usage is TRBV18 and J usage is TRBJ1-1; a weak D match, TRBD1 (5 bases). The CDR3 runs 13 residues. Germline CDR1 is KGHSH and CDR2 is LQKENI. V lost 3 bases and J lost 7, with 12 bases in between. For the CDR3, the DNA is TGTGCCAGCTCACCGGGGACTTCCGATGAAGCTTTCTTT. Encoded protein: CASSPGTSDEAFF.